This T cell receptor (beta chain) is from a study of blood T cell repertoires in COVID-19. Study details: Whether acute or convalescent, the COVID-19 samples came from the United States, Italy and Spain.

Sequencing was performed with immunoSEQ multiplex PCR; in TCRdb, only in-frame clones are kept and a portion is missing. The data show about 300,000 clones, 85% to 90% seen once. V was pared by 8 bases and J by 8 bases, with 15 bases between. This CDR3 has 13 residues. The receptor was derived from a man aged 70 or older with acute or convalescent COVID-19. The sequencing input was peripheral blood. This sequence joins TRBV12-3 or TRBV12-4 and TRBJ1-4; D uncertain. The CDR3 spells CASCRGFGEKLFF. CDR3 coding DNA: TGTGCCAGCTGTAGAGGGTTTGGCGAAAAACTGTTTTTT.